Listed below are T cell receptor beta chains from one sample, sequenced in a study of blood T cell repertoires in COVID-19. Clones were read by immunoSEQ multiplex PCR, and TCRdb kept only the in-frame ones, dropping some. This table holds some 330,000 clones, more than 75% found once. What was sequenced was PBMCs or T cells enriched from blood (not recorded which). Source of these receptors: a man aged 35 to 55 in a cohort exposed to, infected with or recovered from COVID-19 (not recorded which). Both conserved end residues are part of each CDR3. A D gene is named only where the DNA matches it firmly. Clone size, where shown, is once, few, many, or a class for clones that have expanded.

TGTGCCACTGAGCGGGGGAGGGACGAGGAAAACATTCAGTACTTC CATERGRDEENIQYF TRBJ2-4 TRBD2 - TRBV19
TGTGCCGTAGCCGGGACTACGTTGCGGGATACGCAGTATTTT CAVAGTTLRDTQYF TRBJ2-3 TRBD2 - TRBV2
TGTGCCAGCAGCCGACAGGCCCGGGACACTGAAGCTTTCTTT CASSRQARDTEAFF TRBJ1-1 - - TRBV3-1/TRBV3-2
TGTGCCAGCAGCGCGTCCGGGGAGCTGTTTTTT CASSASGELFF TRBJ2-2 - - TRBV9
TGTGCCATCAGTGAGCCAGGGGGTTTCTATGGCTACACCTTC CAISEPGGFYGYTF TRBJ1-2 TRBD1 - TRBV10-3
TGTGCCAGCAGCCAGTCCACAGGGGGTGTCCAGGGTTACGAGCAGTACTTC CASSQSTGGVQGYEQYF TRBJ2-7 TRBD1 - TRBV3-1/TRBV3-2
TGCGCCAGCAGCTTGGTGGGAGCTAACTATGGCTACACCTTC CASSLVGANYGYTF TRBJ1-2 - - TRBV5-1
TGTGCCAGCAGCTTAGTCCGGGAGACCTACGAGCAGTACTTC CASSLVRETYEQYF TRBJ2-7 - - TRBV7-2
TGCGCCAGCAGCCCTAGCGGGAAAGAGACCCAGTACTTC CASSPSGKETQYF TRBJ2-5 TRBD2 - TRBV4-1
TGTGCCAGCAGCTTAAATGGGCGCCAGGGGGAAAAACTGTTTTTT CASSLNGRQGEKLFF TRBJ1-4 - - TRBV7-8
TGTGCCAGCTCACCGTCGGTAGCGGGAGCCTCCTACAATGAGCAGTTCTTC CASSPSVAGASYNEQFF TRBJ2-1 TRBD2 - TRBV18
TGTGCCAGCAGCTTGGCGGCTAGCGGGAGCTACGAGCAGTACTTC CASSLAASGSYEQYF TRBJ2-7 TRBD2 - TRBV5-8
TGTGCCAGCAGCCCCTCTAGCGGGAGAAATGAGCAGTTCTTC CASSPSSGRNEQFF TRBJ2-1 TRBD2 - TRBV4-2
TGTGCCAGCAGCCCCGTCGGTAGCGGGACCCAAGAGACCCAGTACTTC CASSPVGSGTQETQYF TRBJ2-5 TRBD2 - TRBV4-2
TGTGCCAGCAGTGCTCCAGGACTCGGCTACGAGCAGTACTTC CASSAPGLGYEQYF TRBJ2-7 - - TRBV6-4
TGTGCCGGGGGACAGGGCATTCAGTACTTC CAGGQGIQYF TRBJ2-4 TRBD1 few TRBV30
TGTGCCAGCAGTGTACCACAGGATGCCTCTGGAAACACCATATATTTT CASSVPQDASGNTIYF TRBJ1-3 - - TRBV6-1
TGTGCCAGCAGCCCAGGACTAGCGGGAGGTAATGAGCAGTTCTTC CASSPGLAGGNEQFF TRBJ2-1 TRBD2 once TRBV6-5
TGTGCCAGCAGCCAGGAAGGGACTGCTCAGTTCTTC CASSQEGTAQFF TRBJ2-1 - - TRBV4-2
TGTGCCAGCAGCTTATCCAGACAGGGGAATGAAAAACTGTTTTTT CASSLSRQGNEKLFF TRBJ1-4 TRBD1 - TRBV7-9
TGTGCCAGTAGTACGGGACAGAGGGGCGAGCAGTACTTC CASSTGQRGEQYF TRBJ2-7 TRBD1 - TRBV19
TGTGCCAGCAGCACTACGGTTCGTGTACTTATGAACACCGGGGAGCTGTTTTTT CASSTTVRVLMNTGELFF TRBJ2-2 - - TRBV27
TGTGCCAGTAGGGCTAGCATAGACACAGATACGCAGTATTTT CASRASIDTDTQYF TRBJ2-3 - - TRBV19
TGTGCCAGCAAAACAGGGGATGTCACCGGGGAGCTGTTTTTT CASKTGDVTGELFF TRBJ2-2 TRBD1 - TRBV28
TGTGCCACCAGTGACAGGGGGAACACTGAAGCTTTCTTT CATSDRGNTEAFF TRBJ1-1 - - TRBV24-1
TGTGCCATCAGAGCCGGGACAGGGATCTACAATGAGCAGTTCTTC CAIRAGTGIYNEQFF TRBJ2-1 TRBD1 once TRBV10-3
TGTGCCAGCAGCCAAGACTACACTGCCAGCGGTGAGCAGTTCTTC CASSQDYTASGEQFF TRBJ2-1 - - TRBV3-1/TRBV3-2
TGTGCCTGGAATCAGAGGACAGGGGTCTCCTACGAGCAGTACTTC CAWNQRTGVSYEQYF TRBJ2-7 TRBD1 - TRBV30
TGTGCCAGCTCACCACCGGGAGGGACCATATACAATGAGCAGTTCTTC CASSPPGGTIYNEQFF TRBJ2-1 TRBD2 - TRBV18
TGTGCCAGCAGCTTATCCGCGACTGGCTACGAGCAGTACTTC CASSLSATGYEQYF TRBJ2-7 - - TRBV7-9
TGTGCCAGCAGTTCCCCGACAGAAAACTATGGCTACACCTTC CASSSPTENYGYTF TRBJ1-2 - - TRBV28
TGCAGTGCTAGTAGGGGGGACAGGGAGTCCTACGAGCAGTACTTC CSASRGDRESYEQYF TRBJ2-7 TRBD1 - TRBV20-1
TGCAGTGCTAGTCACAGGGGATGGGGGACTGAAGCTTTCTTT CSASHRGWGTEAFF TRBJ1-1 TRBD1 - TRBV20-1
TGTGCCACCAGTGATTTGTGGGGCGGCGGCGGGGAGCTGTTTTTT CATSDLWGGGGELFF TRBJ2-2 - - TRBV24-1